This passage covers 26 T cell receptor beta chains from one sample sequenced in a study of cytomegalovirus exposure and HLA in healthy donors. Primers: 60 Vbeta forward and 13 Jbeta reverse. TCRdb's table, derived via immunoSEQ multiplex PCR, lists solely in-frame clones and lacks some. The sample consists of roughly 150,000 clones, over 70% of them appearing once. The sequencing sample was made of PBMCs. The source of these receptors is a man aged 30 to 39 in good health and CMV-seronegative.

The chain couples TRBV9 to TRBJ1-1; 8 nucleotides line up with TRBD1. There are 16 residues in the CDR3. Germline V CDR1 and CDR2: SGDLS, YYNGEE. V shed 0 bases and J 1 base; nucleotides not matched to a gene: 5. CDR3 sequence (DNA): TGTGCCAGCAGCGTAGACCCAGGGGGCTCGAACACTGAAGCTTTCTTT. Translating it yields CASSVDPGGSNTEAFF.

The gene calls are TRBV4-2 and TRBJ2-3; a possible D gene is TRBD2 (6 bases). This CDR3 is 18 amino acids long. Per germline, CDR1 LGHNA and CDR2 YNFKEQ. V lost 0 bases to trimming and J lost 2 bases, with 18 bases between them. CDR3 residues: CASSQEGGRSTYTDTQYF. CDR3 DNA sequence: TGTGCCAGCAGCCAAGAGGGGGGACGGAGTACCTACACAGATACGCAGTATTTT.

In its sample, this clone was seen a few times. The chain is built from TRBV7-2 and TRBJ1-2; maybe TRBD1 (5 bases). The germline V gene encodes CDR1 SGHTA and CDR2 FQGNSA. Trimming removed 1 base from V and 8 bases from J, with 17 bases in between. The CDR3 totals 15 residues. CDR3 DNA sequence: TGTGCCAGCAGCTTAGAGTGGTGGACAAATGGGGGCTACACCTTC. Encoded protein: CASSLEWWTNGGYTF.

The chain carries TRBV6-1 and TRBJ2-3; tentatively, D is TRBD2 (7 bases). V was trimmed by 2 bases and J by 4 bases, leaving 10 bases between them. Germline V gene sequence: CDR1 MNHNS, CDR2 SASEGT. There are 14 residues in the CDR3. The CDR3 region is CASSERGAPDTQYF. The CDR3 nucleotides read TGTGCCAGCAGTGAACGGGGGGCCCCAGATACGCAGTATTTT.

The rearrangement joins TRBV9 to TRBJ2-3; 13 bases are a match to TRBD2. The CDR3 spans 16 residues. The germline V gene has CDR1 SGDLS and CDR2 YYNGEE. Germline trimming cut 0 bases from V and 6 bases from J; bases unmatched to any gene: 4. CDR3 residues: CASSVALTSGGDTQYF. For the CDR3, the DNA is TGTGCCAGCAGCGTAGCTCTGACTAGCGGGGGGGATACGCAGTATTTT.

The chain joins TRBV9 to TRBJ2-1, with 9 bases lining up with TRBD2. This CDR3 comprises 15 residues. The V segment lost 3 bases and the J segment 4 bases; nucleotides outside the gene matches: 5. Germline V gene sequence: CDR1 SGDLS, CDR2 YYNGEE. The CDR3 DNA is TGTGCCAGCAGCGCTTCTAGCGGGGTTTACAATGAGCAGTTCTTC. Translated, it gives CASSASSGVYNEQFF.

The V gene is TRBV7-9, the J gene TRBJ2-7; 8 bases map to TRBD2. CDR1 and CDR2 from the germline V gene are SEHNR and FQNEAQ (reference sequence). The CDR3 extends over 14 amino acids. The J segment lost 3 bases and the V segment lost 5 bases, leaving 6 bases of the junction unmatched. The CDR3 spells CASSQAGTSYEQYF. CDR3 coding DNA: TGTGCCAGCAGCCAAGCGGGGACTAGCTACGAGCAGTACTTC.

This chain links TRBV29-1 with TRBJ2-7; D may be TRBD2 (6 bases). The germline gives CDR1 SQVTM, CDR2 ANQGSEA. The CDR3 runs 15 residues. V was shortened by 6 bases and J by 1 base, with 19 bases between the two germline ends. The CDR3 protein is CSVVPSEGRSYEQYF. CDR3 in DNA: TGCAGCGTCGTACCGTCGGAGGGCCGGTCCTACGAGCAGTACTTC.

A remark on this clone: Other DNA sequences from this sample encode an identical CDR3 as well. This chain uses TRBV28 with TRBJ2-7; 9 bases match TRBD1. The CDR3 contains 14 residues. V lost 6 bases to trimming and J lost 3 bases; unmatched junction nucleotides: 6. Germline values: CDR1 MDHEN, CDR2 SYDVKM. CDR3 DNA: TGTGCCAGCAGCTCCGGGACAGGGATCTACGAGCAGTACTTC. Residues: CASSSGTGIYEQYF.

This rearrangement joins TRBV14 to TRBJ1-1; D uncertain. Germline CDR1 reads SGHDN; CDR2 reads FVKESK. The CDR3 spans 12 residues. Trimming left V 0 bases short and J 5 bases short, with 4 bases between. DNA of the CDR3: TGTGCCAGCAGCCAAGAGAGGACTGAAGCTTTCTTT. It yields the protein CASSQERTEAFF.

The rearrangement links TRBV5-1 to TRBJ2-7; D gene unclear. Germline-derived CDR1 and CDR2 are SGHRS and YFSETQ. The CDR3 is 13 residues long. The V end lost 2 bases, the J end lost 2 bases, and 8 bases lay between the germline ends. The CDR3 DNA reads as TGCGCCAGCAGCTTCTCGGTGACCTACGAGCAGTACTTC. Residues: CASSFSVTYEQYF.

The CDR3 DNA reads as TGTGCCAGAAGCCAGGGCGGGACTAGCACCGAGACCCAGTACTTC. It encodes CARSQGGTSTETQYF. The genes are TRBV5-3 and TRBJ2-5; 9 nucleotides align to TRBD2. TRBV5-3 is an ORF, with its function uncertain. CDR3 length equals 15 residues. Losses at the gene ends were 4 bases for V and 5 bases for J; bases not matched to a gene: 9.

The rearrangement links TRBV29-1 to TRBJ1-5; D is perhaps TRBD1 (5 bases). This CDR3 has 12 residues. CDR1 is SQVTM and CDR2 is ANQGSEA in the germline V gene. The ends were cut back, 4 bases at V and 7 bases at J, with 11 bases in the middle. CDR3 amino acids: CSVVEGSQPQHF. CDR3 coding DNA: TGCAGCGTTGTAGAGGGGAGCCAGCCCCAGCATTTT.

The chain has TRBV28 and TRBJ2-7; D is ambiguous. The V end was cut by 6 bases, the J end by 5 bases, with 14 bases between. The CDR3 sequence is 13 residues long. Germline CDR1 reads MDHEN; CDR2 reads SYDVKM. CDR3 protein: CASRTPARDEQYF. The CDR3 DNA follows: TGTGCCAGCAGAACACCCGCCCGGGACGAGCAGTACTTC.

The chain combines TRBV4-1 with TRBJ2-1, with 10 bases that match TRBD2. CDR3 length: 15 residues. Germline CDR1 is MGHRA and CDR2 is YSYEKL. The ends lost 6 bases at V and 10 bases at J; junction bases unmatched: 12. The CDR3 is CASRQSGTSDREQFF. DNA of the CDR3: TGCGCCAGCAGGCAGTCCGGGACTAGCGATAGAGAGCAGTTCTTC.

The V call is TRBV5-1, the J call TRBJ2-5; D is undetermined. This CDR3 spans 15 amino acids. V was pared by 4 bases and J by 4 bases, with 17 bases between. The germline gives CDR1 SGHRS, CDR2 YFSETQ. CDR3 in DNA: TGCGCCAGCAGCGCCACCCGGGTCCACCGAGAGACCCAGTACTTC. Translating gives CASSATRVHRETQYF. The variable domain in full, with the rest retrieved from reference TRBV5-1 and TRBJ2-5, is KAGVTQTPRYLIKTRGQQVTLSCSPISGHRSVSWYQQTPGQGLQFLFEYFSETQRNKGNFPGRFSGRQFSNSRSEMNVSTLELGDSALYLCASSATRVHRETQYFGPGTRLLVL.

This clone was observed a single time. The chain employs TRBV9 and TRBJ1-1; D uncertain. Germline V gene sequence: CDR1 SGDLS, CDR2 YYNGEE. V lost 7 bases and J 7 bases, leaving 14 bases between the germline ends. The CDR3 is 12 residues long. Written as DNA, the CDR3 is TGTGCCAGCCGCGGGCAGATTGGTGAAGCTTTCTTT. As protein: CASRGQIGEAFF.

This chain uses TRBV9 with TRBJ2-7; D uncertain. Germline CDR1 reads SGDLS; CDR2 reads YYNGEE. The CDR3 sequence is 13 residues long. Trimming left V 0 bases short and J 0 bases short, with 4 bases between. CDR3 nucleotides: TGTGCCAGCAGCGTAGGGCCCTCCTACGAGCAGTACTTC. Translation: CASSVGPSYEQYF.

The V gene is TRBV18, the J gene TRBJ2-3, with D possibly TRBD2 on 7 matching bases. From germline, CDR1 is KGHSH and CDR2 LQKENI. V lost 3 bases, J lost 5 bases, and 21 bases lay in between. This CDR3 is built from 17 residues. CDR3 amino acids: CASSPPRGGAARDTQYF. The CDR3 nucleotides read TGTGCCAGCTCACCTCCGAGAGGGGGGGCAGCAAGAGATACGCAGTATTTT.

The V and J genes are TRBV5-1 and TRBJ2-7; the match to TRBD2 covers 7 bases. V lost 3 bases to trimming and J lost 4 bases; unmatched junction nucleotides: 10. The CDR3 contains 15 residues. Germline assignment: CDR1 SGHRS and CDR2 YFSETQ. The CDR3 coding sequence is TGCGCCAGCAGCTCTAGCGGACTAACGAAATACGAGCAGTACTTC. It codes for CASSSSGLTKYEQYF.

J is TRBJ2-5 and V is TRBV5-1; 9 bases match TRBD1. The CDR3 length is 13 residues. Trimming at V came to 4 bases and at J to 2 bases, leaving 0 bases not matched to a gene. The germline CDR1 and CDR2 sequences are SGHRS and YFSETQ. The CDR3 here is CASSGQGQETQYF. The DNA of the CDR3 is TGCGCCAGCAGCGGACAGGGGCAAGAGACCCAGTACTTC.

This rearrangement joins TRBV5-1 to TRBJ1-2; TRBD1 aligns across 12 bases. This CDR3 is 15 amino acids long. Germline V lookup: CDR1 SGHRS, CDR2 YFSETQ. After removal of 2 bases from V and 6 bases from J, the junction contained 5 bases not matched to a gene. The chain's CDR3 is CASSLGTGGIDGYTF. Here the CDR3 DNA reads TGCGCCAGCAGCTTAGGGACAGGGGGCATTGATGGCTACACCTTC. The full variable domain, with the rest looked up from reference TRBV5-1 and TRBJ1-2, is KAGVTQTPRYLIKTRGQQVTLSCSPISGHRSVSWYQQTPGQGLQFLFEYFSETQRNKGNFPGRFSGRQFSNSRSEMNVSTLELGDSALYLCASSLGTGGIDGYTFGSGTRLTVV.

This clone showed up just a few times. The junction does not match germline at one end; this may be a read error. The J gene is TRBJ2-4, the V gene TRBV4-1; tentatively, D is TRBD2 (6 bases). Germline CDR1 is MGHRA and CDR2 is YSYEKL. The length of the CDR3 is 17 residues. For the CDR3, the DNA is TGCGCCAGCAGCCAAGAGGATAAAATAGCGGCCAAAAACAGTCAGTACTTC. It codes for CASSQEDKIAAKNSQYF.

The CDR3 coding sequence is TGTGCCAGCAGCGTCTCGGGCGGGGTCGGAGAGACCCAGTACTTC. As protein: CASSVSGGVGETQYF. This chain connects TRBV5-4 to TRBJ2-5; a possible D gene is TRBD2 (6 bases). The CDR3 totals 15 residues. CDR1 is SGHNT and CDR2 is YYREEE in the germline V gene (reference sequence). Trimming removed 4 bases from V and 4 bases from J, with 17 bases in between.

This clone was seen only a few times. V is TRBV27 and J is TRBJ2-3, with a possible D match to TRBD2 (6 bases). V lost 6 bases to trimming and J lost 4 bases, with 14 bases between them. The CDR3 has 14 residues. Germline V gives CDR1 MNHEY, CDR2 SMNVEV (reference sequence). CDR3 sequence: CASSRRLGPDTQYF. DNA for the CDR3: TGTGCCAGCAGCCGGCGACTAGGACCAGATACGCAGTATTTT.

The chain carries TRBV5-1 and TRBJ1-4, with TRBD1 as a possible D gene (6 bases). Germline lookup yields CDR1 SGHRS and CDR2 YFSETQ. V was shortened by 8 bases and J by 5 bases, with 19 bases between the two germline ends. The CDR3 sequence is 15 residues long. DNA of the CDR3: TGCGCCAGTTGCCCTCGAGGGGGGGTAAATGAAAAACTGTTTTTT. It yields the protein CASCPRGGVNEKLFF. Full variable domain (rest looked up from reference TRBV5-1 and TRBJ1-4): KAGVTQTPRYLIKTRGQQVTLSCSPISGHRSVSWYQQTPGQGLQFLFEYFSETQRNKGNFPGRFSGRQFSNSRSEMNVSTLELGDSALYLCASCPRGGVNEKLFFGSGTQLSVL.